These T cell receptor beta chains were read from a single sample in a study of shared clonotypes between healthy human individuals. The table came from immunoSEQ multiplex PCR; TCRdb's copy has only in-frame clones and leaves some out. This sample has about 580,000 clones, with 98% found just once. The sequenced sample consisted of naive CD8+ T cells sorted from blood. These receptors originate from a man between 25 and 39 years old in good health. The conserved cysteine and the conserved F or W are not part of the CDR3 here.

V gene,J gene,CDR3 protein
TRBV4-1,TRBJ1-2,ASSQGLIANYGYT
TRBV7-9,TRBJ2-7,ASSLESYEQY
TRBV9,TRBJ2-7,ASSENIAGEQY
TRBV27,TRBJ1-5,ASSFSGIINQPQH
TRBV14,TRBJ1-3,ASSAAGQGVINTIY
TRBV7-9,TRBJ2-7,ASTIPGGYEQY
TRBV13,TRBJ2-1,ASSLVSSNEQF
TRBV4-1,TRBJ2-5,ASSQDTGFAEETQY
TRBV7-9,TRBJ2-2,ASSSLMRRDRGEAGELF
TRBV29-1,TRBJ1-4,SVEVGLDEKLF
TRBV29-1,TRBJ2-7,SVEVGRDTLSYEQY
TRBV28,TRBJ2-1,ASSPLSGSSYNEQF
TRBV19,TRBJ1-5,ASRLTGYSNQPQH
TRBV6-5,TRBJ2-7,ASSYLAGGLDEQY
TRBV9,TRBJ2-3,ASSVWGGTDTQY
TRBV27,TRBJ2-2,ASSFRRVNTGELF
TRBV18,TRBJ2-7,ASSSDRGPYEQY
TRBV27,TRBJ2-5,ASRSHLAETQY
TRBV6-1,TRBJ2-6,ARRDSGANVLT
TRBV11-2,TRBJ2-7,ASSLNRASDYEQY
TRBV10-1,TRBJ2-7,ASSQGTYEQY
TRBV27,TRBJ1-5,ASSFFNQPQH
TRBV11-2,TRBJ1-2,ASSLFATAPNPDYGYT
TRBV7-2,TRBJ2-7,ASSLGPSGPTYEQY
TRBV9,TRBJ2-7,ASSELDRSYEQY
TRBV7-8,TRBJ2-2,ASNRSPANTGELF
TRBV7-9,TRBJ1-1,ASSTGRQGVLNTEAF
TRBV29-1,TRBJ2-2,SVEFTGGEGTGELF
TRBV27,TRBJ2-2,ASSLFRAGELF
TRBV13,TRBJ1-2,ASSLVASNYGYT
TRBV7-9,TRBJ2-3,ASSSSLGRDNTQY
TRBV9,TRBJ2-7,ASSVASGLTYEQY
TRBV4-1,TRBJ2-2,ASSQAPGAPGELF
TRBV7-3,TRBJ2-1,ASSLMSSGRVEQF
TRBV25-1,TRBJ2-2,ASSEWGRGPSRELF
TRBV6-1,TRBJ1-1,ASSEAWNEAF
TRBV11-3,TRBJ2-1,ASSSGTSGENEQF
TRBV6-5,TRBJ2-7,ASTPRGRPTYEQY
TRBV6-5,TRBJ1-1,ASSEVLMNTEAF
TRBV29-1,TRBJ1-2,SVGRTGTDYGYT
TRBV5-1,TRBJ1-2,ASSLERTADYGYT
TRBV2,TRBJ2-5,ASSERDFDETQY